The 25 T cell receptor beta chains below were found in one sample sequenced in a study of T cells in Graves' hyperthyroidism and ophthalmopathy (dated by TCRdb to about 2019). The library was built by means of multiplex PCR. TCRdb shows the sequencer as Illumina HiSeq 2000. The TCR beta CDR3 regions were amplified from the RNA transcripts. The first round of RT-PCR for the TCR CDR3 was performed with the HTBI primer set and the Qiagen OneStep RT-PCR kit. TCRdb trimmed the raw reads at Q25, called clones with MiXCR and kept productive beta chains. Identical CDR3 protein sequences are pooled into one entry, listed with their most common genes and DNA. Across this sample there are roughly 600,000 distinct CDR3 sequences, with roughly 15% seen only once. The ten most abundant clones make up about an eighth of the sample. Sequencing was done on a sample of blood. The receptors derive from a woman aged 45-65 years with Graves' ophthalmopathy.

This clonotype was recorded many times. The chain joins TRBV3-1 to TRBJ2-7; perhaps TRBD2 as D (5 bases). CDR1 LGHDT and CDR2 YNNKEL come from the germline V gene (reference sequence). V lost 1 base, J lost 8 bases, and 9 bases lay in between. The CDR3 consists of 12 residues. The CDR3 reads CASSQVTSKQYF. The CDR3 region has the DNA TGTGCCAGCAGCCAAGTAACTAGTAAGCAGTACTTC.

This clonotype was seen ten or more times. This sequence joins TRBV28 and TRBJ1-1; TRBD1 aligns across 9 bases. This CDR3 comprises 14 residues. V shed 4 bases, J shed 5 bases, and the junction held 5 bases outside the gene matches. The germline V gene encodes CDR1 MDHEN and CDR2 SYDVKM. CDR3 in amino acids: CASSSGTGTTEAFF. As DNA, the CDR3 is TGTGCCAGCAGTTCCGGGACAGGGACGACTGAAGCTTTCTTT.

This clonotype showed up many times. The chain carries TRBV11-1 and TRBJ2-1; 9 bases line up with TRBD2. The ends lost 2 bases at V and 9 bases at J; junction bases unmatched: 17. The CDR3 spans 18 residues. Germline V gene data show CDR1 as SGHAT and CDR2 as FQDESV (reference sequence). The CDR3 reads CASSLSISSGSVRVEQFF. CDR3 nucleotides: TGTGCCAGCAGCTTATCGATAAGTAGCGGGAGCGTTCGGGTTGAGCAGTTCTTC.

The V call is TRBV6-4, the J call TRBJ2-1, with a possible D match to TRBD2 (7 bases). Trimming removed 2 bases from V and 3 bases from J, with 11 bases in between. This CDR3 comprises 15 residues. CDR1 is MRHNA, CDR2 SNTAGT, per germline. The CDR3 sequence is CASSDRRGGYNEQFF. The DNA for the CDR3 is TGTGCCAGCAGTGACCGGAGGGGGGGCTACAATGAGCAGTTCTTC.

This clonotype was found many times. The CDR3 DNA sequence: TGTGCCAGCAGCTTAGGCTCACTAGCGGATCACTACAATGAGCAGTTCTTC. Amino acids: CASSLGSLADHYNEQFF. The V call is TRBV13, the J call TRBJ2-1, with TRBD2 identical over 8 bases. The CDR3 extends over 17 amino acids. V lost 0 bases, J lost 3 bases, and 7 bases stayed unmatched. In germline, CDR1 is PRHDT, CDR2 FYEKMQ (reference sequence).

In its sample, this clonotype was seen many times. The J gene is TRBJ2-7, the V gene TRBV6-1; D unresolved. CDR1 is MNHNS and CDR2 is SASEGT in the germline V gene. The CDR3 has 12 residues. The germline V and J ends were trimmed by 4 bases and 0 bases, with 4 bases remaining between them. CDR3 nucleotides: TGTGCCAGCAGTGGACTCTCCTACGAGCAGTACTTC. It encodes CASSGLSYEQYF.

The sample holds a few counts of this clonotype. This rearrangement joins TRBV6-5 to TRBJ2-5; TRBD1 might be the D (6 bases). The CDR3 has 14 amino acids. V lost 2 bases and J 7 bases, leaving 14 bases between the germline ends. Germline CDR1 MNHEY, CDR2 SVGAGI. CDR3 amino acids: CASSYTGKIGTQYF. The DNA of the CDR3 is TGTGCCAGCAGTTACACAGGGAAGATTGGGACCCAGTACTTC.

This clonotype appeared many times. This chain uses TRBV12-3 or TRBV12-4 with TRBJ2-1; tentative D call: TRBD1 (6 bases). V dropped 6 bases and J dropped 8 bases, with 14 bases sitting between them. The CDR3 is made up of 13 amino acids. Here the CDR3 reads CASSLQGLDEQFF. DNA of the CDR3: TGTGCCAGCAGCCTACAGGGTTTGGATGAGCAGTTCTTC.

This clonotype was detected many times. The CDR3 sequence is CASSLSGHPQETQYF. DNA of the CDR3: TGTGCCAGCAGTTTATCGGGACACCCCCAAGAGACCCAGTACTTC. The rearrangement uses TRBV27 and TRBJ2-5; tentatively, D is TRBD1 (6 bases). Germline assignment: CDR1 MNHEY and CDR2 SMNVEV (reference sequence). Trimming left V 0 bases short and J 1 base short, with 9 bases between. CDR3 length equals 15 residues.

This clonotype showed up many times. J is TRBJ2-5 and V is TRBV20-1; the match to TRBD2 covers 7 bases. The V segment lost 6 bases and the J segment 2 bases; nucleotides outside the gene matches: 9. Germline V lookup: CDR1 DFQATT, CDR2 SNEGSKA (reference sequence). CDR3 size: 14 residues. The CDR3 DNA follows: TGCAGTGCCACTAAGACTAGCCGGCAAGAGACCCAGTACTTC. Residues: CSATKTSRQETQYF.

The CDR3 here is CASSTSGKTQYF. In DNA, the CDR3 is TGTGCCAGCAGCACTAGCGGGAAGACCCAGTACTTC. The V and J genes are TRBV11-2 and TRBJ2-5, with 10 bases that match TRBD2. The CDR3 is 12 amino acids. Trimming at V came to 5 bases and at J to 6 bases, leaving 0 bases not matched to a gene. Per germline, CDR1 SGHAT and CDR2 FQNNGV.

The rearrangement links TRBV24-1 to TRBJ1-6; 7 nucleotides align to TRBD1. The CDR3 has 14 residues. Trimming took 11 bases from V and 7 from J; bases not matched to a gene: 10. The germline CDR1 and CDR2 sequences are KGHDR and SFDVKD. Written as DNA, the CDR3 is TGTGCCATCATTACCGGGACAGAAAATTCACCCCTCCACTTT. It translates to CAIITGTENSPLHF.

This clonotype was counted ten times or more. The chain joins TRBV7-2 to TRBJ2-3; D is perhaps TRBD1 or TRBD2 (5 bases each). V was trimmed by 5 bases and J by 1 base, leaving 13 bases between them. This CDR3 has 15 amino acids. The V gene's germline CDR1 is SGHTA and CDR2 FQGNSA. The CDR3 spells CASSKRGVGTDTQYF. CDR3 bases: TGTGCCAGCAGCAAAAGAGGGGTTGGCACAGATACGCAGTATTTT. Full variable domain (remainder filled in from reference TRBV7-2 and TRBJ2-3): GAGVSQSPSNKVTEKGKDVELRCDPISGHTALYWYRQSLGQGLEFLIYFQGNSAPDKSGLPSDRFSAERTGGSVSTLTIQRTQQEDSAVYLCASSKRGVGTDTQYFGPGTRLTVL.

In this sample, this clonotype turned up many times. This chain joins TRBV11-3 and TRBJ2-7, with 10 bases matching TRBD2. Unmatched junction bases numbered 9, after V lost 5 bases and J lost 2 bases. Germline lookup yields CDR1 SGHNT and CDR2 YENEEA. This CDR3 is built from 16 residues. The CDR3 region has the DNA TGTGCCAGCAGCACCCGCGGGACTAGCGCTACCTACGAGCAGTACTTC. It yields the protein CASSTRGTSATYEQYF. Together with reference TRBV11-3 and TRBJ2-7, the CDR3 gives the full variable domain: EAGVVQSPRYKIIEKKQPVAFWCNPISGHNTLYWYLQNLGQGPELLIRYENEEAVDDSQLPKDRFSAERLKGVDSTLKIQPAELGDSAVYLCASSTRGTSATYEQYFGPGTRLTVT.

This clonotype was seen at least ten times. The chain links TRBV5-6 to TRBJ2-6, with 9 bases matching TRBD1. The germline gives CDR1 SGHDT, CDR2 YYEEEE. Trimming cost V 3 bases and J 3 bases; bases outside gene matches: 10. The CDR3 covers 18 residues. The CDR3 region is CASSSSRDRVRGANVLTF. The CDR3 DNA sequence: TGTGCCAGCAGCTCGTCCCGGGACAGGGTACGTGGGGCCAACGTCCTGACTTTC. Combining the CDR3 with reference TRBV5-6 and TRBJ2-6 gives the whole variable domain DAGVTQSPTHLIKTRGQQVTLRCSPKSGHDTVSWYQQALGQGPQFIFQYYEEEERQRGNFPDRFSGHQFPNYSSELNVNALLLGDSALYLCASSSSRDRVRGANVLTFGAGSRLTVL.

The rearrangement uses TRBV30 and TRBJ1-3; the D gene is possibly TRBD1 (5 bases). The germline V gene encodes CDR1 GTSNPN and CDR2 SVGIG (reference sequence). V was cut by 8 bases and J by 2 bases, with 19 bases left in between. The CDR3 runs 15 residues. Written as DNA, the CDR3 is TGTGCCCTTTTTCGAGACGACAGCCCTGGAAACACCATATATTTT. Protein sequence: CALFRDDSPGNTIYF.

This clonotype was detected many times. This sequence joins TRBV28 and TRBJ1-1; the D is unclear. V lost 6 bases and J lost 8, with 13 bases in between. CDR1 MDHEN and CDR2 SYDVKM come from the germline V gene. CDR3 length: 12 amino acids. The CDR3 DNA is TGTGCCAGCAGGGATAGACACATAGAAGCTTTCTTT. Its protein product is CASRDRHIEAFF.

This clonotype was detected ten times or more. V usage is TRBV7-9 and J usage is TRBJ1-1; D not certain. The CDR3 length is 13 residues. The germline gives CDR1 SEHNR, CDR2 FQNEAQ (reference sequence). V dropped 1 base and J dropped 4 bases, with 7 bases sitting between them. The chain's CDR3 is CASSLVSSTEAFF. In DNA, the CDR3 is TGTGCCAGCAGCTTAGTAAGCAGCACTGAAGCTTTCTTT. Using reference TRBV7-9 and TRBJ1-1 for the parts outside the CDR3, the full variable domain is DTGVSQNPRHKITKRGQNVTFRCDPISEHNRLYWYRQTLGQGPEFLTYFQNEAQLEKSRLLSDRFSAERPKGSFSTLEIQRTEQGDSAMYLCASSLVSSTEAFFGQGTRLTVV.

This clonotype was recorded many times. The chain has TRBV28 and TRBJ2-5; tentatively, D is TRBD2 (7 bases). CDR3 length equals 14 residues. The germline V gene has CDR1 MDHEN and CDR2 SYDVKM. V lost 11 bases, J lost 2 bases, and 18 bases lay in between. The CDR3 region has the DNA TGTGCCGCCATGGGGGGGCCTCATCAAGAGACCCAGTACTTC. This translates into CAAMGGPHQETQYF.

The chain joins TRBV2 to TRBJ1-2; D is unclear. The germline V gene encodes CDR1 SNHLY and CDR2 FYNNEI. This CDR3 is 12 amino acids long. Trimming cost V 4 bases and J 4 bases, with 7 bases left between them. CDR3 sequence (DNA): TGTGCCAGCAGTGTGGGCGTCTATGGCTACACCTTC. This sequence encodes CASSVGVYGYTF.

Ten or more counts support this clonotype. The CDR3, as DNA: TGTGCCACCAGCAGAGGGACAGCCACTGAAGCTTTCTTT. Translated: CATSRGTATEAFF. The chain couples TRBV15 to TRBJ1-1; tentatively, D is TRBD1 (6 bases). Germline CDR1 LNHNV, CDR2 YYDKDF (reference sequence). CDR3 length equals 13 residues. V lost 1 base and J lost 4, with 7 bases in between.

The chain combines TRBV4-2 with TRBJ2-3; 11 bases fit TRBD2. Per the germline V gene, CDR1 is LGHNA and CDR2 is YNFKEQ. V lost 2 bases to trimming and J lost 6 bases; unmatched junction nucleotides: 10. The CDR3 contains 17 residues. In DNA form, the CDR3 reads TGTGCCAGCAGCCAACCGGGACTAGCGGCCGTGCCTGATACGCAGTATTTT. It encodes CASSQPGLAAVPDTQYF.

This clonotype was seen only once. One junction end does not reproduce the germline sequence, and a read error may be involved. The chain employs TRBV6-9 and TRBJ2-3, with a tentative D call TRBD2 (5 bases). Germline CDR1 and CDR2: MNHGY and SVAAGI. CDR3 length: 15 amino acids. The CDR3 is CVSSYEGESTDTQYF. In DNA form, the CDR3 reads TGTGTCAGCAGTTACGAGGGAGAAAGCACAGATACGCAGTATTTT.

As DNA, the CDR3 is TGTGCCACCAGCAGGACAGGGGGCGCAGCTGGAAACACCATATATTTT. This encodes CATSRTGGAAGNTIYF. This chain joins TRBV15 and TRBJ1-3, with 10 bases matching TRBD1. Trimming took 3 bases from V and 2 from J; bases not matched to a gene: 4. Germline V gives CDR1 LNHNV, CDR2 YYDKDF (reference sequence). This CDR3 is built from 16 residues.

A few counts support this clonotype. The CDR3 sequence is CASPREGGGGLGTYNEQFF. CDR3 DNA sequence: TGTGCCAGCCCCCGAGAGGGGGGGGGTGGGCTAGGGACCTACAATGAGCAGTTCTTC. The chain uses TRBV7-9 and TRBJ2-1; D might be TRBD2 (7 bases). The CDR3 has 19 residues. The germline gives CDR1 SEHNR, CDR2 FQNEAQ (reference sequence). Trimming removed 8 bases from V and 2 bases from J, with 28 bases in between.